This TCR beta chain was documented in a study of blood T cells in healthy people across ages. On this clonotype: Its antigen remains unknown.

There were at least 5 micrograms of total RNA extracted from every sample. A J-beta primer mix and a sample-barcoded 5' primer were used in a second PCR of roughly 7 to 12 cycles. Each cDNA molecule was tagged by a template-switch adaptor that had 12 random nucleotides. From the 5' RACE reads, TCRdb called clonotypes with MiXCR, one entry per CDR3 protein. The sample contains 720,000 or so distinct CDR3 sequences, about 43% of which appear only once. Germline CDR1 reads LGHDT; CDR2 reads YNNKEL (reference sequence). Trimming removed 0 bases from V and 8 bases from J, with 8 bases in between. The CDR3 is 13 amino acids. Study-wide points: Strong correlation linked observed beta diversity and percent naive T cells. Age brought a roughly linear fall in TCR beta diversity measured per million T cells.

Sequences were obtained from blood. This rearrangement joins TRBV3-1 to TRBJ2-1; the D is unclear. This TCR was sampled from an elderly man in good health. CDR3 nucleotide sequence: TGTGCCAGCAGCCAAGAAATTTGGCATGAGCAGTTCTTC. It specifies CASSQEIWHEQFF.